The present entry profiles one T cell receptor (beta chain) with its context. This sample was included in a study of cytomegalovirus exposure and HLA in healthy donors. Study at large: An early data release held 75 million to 100 million unique TCRs from HLA-typed donors.

These donors, healthy bone marrow donors, were studied. Nominally healthy donors provided the samples, though records likely missed some immune exposures. PCR involved 60 Vbeta and 13 Jbeta primers. As originally analysed: In a later analysis, some 80 million unique TCR beta chains included roughly 11 million shared by two or more donors. This table comes from immunoSEQ multiplex PCR, and its TCRdb copy is limited to in-frame clones, with some not included. V and J calls and clone size are given by that table; D and trimming were obtained from the DNA. In the table there are approximately 140,000 clones, approximately 72% of which are singletons. Germline CDR1 reads KGHSH; CDR2 reads LQKENI. The CDR3 extends over 17 amino acids. J lost 1 base, V lost 3 bases, and 9 bases had no gene match.

The chain couples TRBV18 to TRBJ2-3; the match to TRBD1 covers 8 bases. The material sequenced was PBMCs. The receptor was derived from a woman aged 55-70 years in good health and CMV-seronegative. The CDR3 sequence: CASSPLAGGLGTDTQYF. The CDR3 bases are TGTGCCAGCTCACCCCTAGCAGGGGGCCTCGGCACAGATACGCAGTATTTT. Together with reference TRBV18 and TRBJ2-3, the CDR3 gives the full variable domain: NAGVMQNPRHLVRRRGQEARLRCSPMKGHSHVYWYRQLPEEGLKFMVYLQKENIIDESGMPKERFSAEFPKEGPSILRIQQVVRGDSAAYFCASSPLAGGLGTDTQYFGPGTRLTVL.